The entry below gives a single T cell receptor (beta chain) sequence along with its context. This sample was included in a study of T cell changes during pregnancy in multiple sclerosis. Clones were sequenced by immunoSEQ multiplex PCR, and TCRdb holds only the in-frame ones, with some missing. The sample consists of some 41,000 clones, approximately 90% of them appearing once. The V gene lost 2 bases and the J gene lost 4 bases, with 11 bases spanning the gap. The CDR3 is made up of 14 amino acids. Germline V lookup: CDR1 MRHNA, CDR2 SNTAGT. The chain combines TRBV6-4 with TRBJ1-2; D may be TRBD1 (6 bases). The sequenced sample consisted of PBMCs (not recorded whether the cells were cultured). The source is a female donor with multiple sclerosis, enrolled in a pregnancy study. DNA for the CDR3: TGTGCCAGCAGTGACGGCATGGACAGCTATGGCTACACCTTC. This translates into CASSDGMDSYGYTF.